The TCR beta chain described here comes from a study of cytomegalovirus exposure and HLA in healthy donors. Overall study: Early released data had about 85 million unique TCRs, all coming from HLA-typed donors.

Researchers ran the PCR with 60 Vbeta and 13 Jbeta primers. Using immunoSEQ multiplex PCR, the repertoire was profiled, and TCRdb retains in-frame clones only, with some absent. This table holds more than 80,000 clones, 70% to 85% found once. A note on this clone: Its target is not known.

The germline gives CDR1 MDHEN, CDR2 SYDVKM. V shed 5 bases, J shed 2 bases, and the junction held 11 bases outside the gene matches. The CDR3 runs 17 residues. Whole-study results and caveats: The study carried out a later analysis of TCR beta sequences. It associated around 17,000 of them with specific HLA alleles at a false discovery rate of 0.05.

This chain links TRBV28 with TRBJ1-3; 8 nucleotides align to TRBD1. The sequence came from a boy aged 5 to 17 in good health and CMV-seronegative. Sequencing was performed on PBMCs. The CDR3 region is CASSAPRQGLAGNTIYF. The CDR3 region has the DNA TGTGCCAGCAGTGCCCCCCGACAGGGGCTGGCTGGAAACACCATATATTTT. Variable domain in full (rest from reference TRBV28 and TRBJ1-3): DVKVTQSSRYLVKRTGEKVFLECVQDMDHENMFWYRQDPGLGLRLIYFSYDVKMKEKGDIPEGYSVSREKKERFSLILESASTNQTSMYLCASSAPRQGLAGNTIYFGEGSWLTVV.